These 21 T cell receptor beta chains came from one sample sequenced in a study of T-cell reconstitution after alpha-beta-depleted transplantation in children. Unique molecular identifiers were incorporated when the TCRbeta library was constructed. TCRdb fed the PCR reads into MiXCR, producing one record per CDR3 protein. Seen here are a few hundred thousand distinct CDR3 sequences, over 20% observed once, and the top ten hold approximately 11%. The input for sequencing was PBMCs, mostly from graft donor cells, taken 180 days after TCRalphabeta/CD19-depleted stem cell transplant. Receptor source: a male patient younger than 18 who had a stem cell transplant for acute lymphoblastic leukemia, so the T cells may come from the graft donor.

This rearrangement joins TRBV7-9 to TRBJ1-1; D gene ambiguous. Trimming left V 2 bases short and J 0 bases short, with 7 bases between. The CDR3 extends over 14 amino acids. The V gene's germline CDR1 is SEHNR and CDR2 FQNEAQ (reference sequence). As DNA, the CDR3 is TGTGCCAGCAGCTTAAGCCGATTGAACACTGAAGCTTTCTTT. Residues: CASSLSRLNTEAFF.

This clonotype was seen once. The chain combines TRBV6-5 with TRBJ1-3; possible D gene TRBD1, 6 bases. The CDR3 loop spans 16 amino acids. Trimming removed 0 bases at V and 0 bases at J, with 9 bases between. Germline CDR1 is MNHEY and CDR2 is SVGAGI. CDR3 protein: CASSYSYRASGNTIYF. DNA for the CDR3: TGTGCCAGCAGTTACTCCTACAGGGCCTCTGGAAACACCATATATTTT.

CDR3 nucleotides: TGCAGTGCTAGAGATTGGGGGACAGGGAATGAAAAACTGTTTTTT. Its protein is CSARDWGTGNEKLFF. The chain has TRBV20-1 and TRBJ1-4; 9 bases are a match to TRBD1. Germline V gives CDR1 DFQATT, CDR2 SNEGSKA (reference sequence). This CDR3 is 15 amino acids long. Trimming took 0 bases from V and 5 from J; bases not matched to a gene: 4.

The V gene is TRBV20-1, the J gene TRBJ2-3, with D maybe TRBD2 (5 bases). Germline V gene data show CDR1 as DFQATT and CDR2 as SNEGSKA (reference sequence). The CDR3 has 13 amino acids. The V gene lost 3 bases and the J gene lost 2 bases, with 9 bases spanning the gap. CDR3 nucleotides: TGCAGTGCTAGTGGAGCGGCCACAGATACGCAGTATTTT. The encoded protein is CSASGAATDTQYF.

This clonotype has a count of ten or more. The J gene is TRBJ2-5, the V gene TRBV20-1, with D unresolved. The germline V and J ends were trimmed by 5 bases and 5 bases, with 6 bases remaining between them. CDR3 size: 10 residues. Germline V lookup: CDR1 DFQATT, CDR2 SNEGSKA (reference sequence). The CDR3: CSAQLETQYF. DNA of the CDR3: TGCAGTGCTCAGCTTGAGACCCAGTACTTC.

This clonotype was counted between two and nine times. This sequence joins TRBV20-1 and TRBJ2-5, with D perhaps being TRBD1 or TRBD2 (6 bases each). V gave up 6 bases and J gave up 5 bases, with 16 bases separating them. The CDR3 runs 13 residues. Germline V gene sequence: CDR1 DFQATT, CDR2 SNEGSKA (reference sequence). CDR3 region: CSARQSGAETQYF. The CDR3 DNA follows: TGCAGTGCGAGACAGTCGGGGGCGGAGACCCAGTACTTC.

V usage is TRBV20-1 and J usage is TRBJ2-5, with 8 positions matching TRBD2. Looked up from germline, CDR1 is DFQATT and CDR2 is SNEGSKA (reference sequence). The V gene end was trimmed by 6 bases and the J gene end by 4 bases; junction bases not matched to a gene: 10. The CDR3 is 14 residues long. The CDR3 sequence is CSARSGRSLETQYF. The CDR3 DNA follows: TGCAGTGCGAGAAGCGGGAGAAGTTTAGAGACCCAGTACTTC.

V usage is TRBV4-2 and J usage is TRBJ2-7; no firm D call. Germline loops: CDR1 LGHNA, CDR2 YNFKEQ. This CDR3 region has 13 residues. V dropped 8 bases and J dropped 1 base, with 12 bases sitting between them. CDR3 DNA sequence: TGTGCCAGCGGGGTAGTAGGGTCCTACGAGCAGTACTTC. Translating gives CASGVVGSYEQYF.

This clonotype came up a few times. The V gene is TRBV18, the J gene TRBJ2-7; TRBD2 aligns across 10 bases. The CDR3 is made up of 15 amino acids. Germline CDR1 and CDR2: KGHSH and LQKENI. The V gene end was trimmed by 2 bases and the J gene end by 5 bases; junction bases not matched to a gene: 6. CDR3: CASSPVQREGHEQYF. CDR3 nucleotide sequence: TGTGCCAGCTCACCAGTCCAGCGGGAGGGCCACGAGCAGTACTTC.

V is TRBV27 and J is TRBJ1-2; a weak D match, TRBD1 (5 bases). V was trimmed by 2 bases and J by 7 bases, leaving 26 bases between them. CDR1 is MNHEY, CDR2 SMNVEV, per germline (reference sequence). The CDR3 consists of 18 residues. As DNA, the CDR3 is TGTGCCAGCAGTTTAGGGGGAGACAGATACCCCCATTGGGCTGGCTACACCTTC. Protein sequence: CASSLGGDRYPHWAGYTF.

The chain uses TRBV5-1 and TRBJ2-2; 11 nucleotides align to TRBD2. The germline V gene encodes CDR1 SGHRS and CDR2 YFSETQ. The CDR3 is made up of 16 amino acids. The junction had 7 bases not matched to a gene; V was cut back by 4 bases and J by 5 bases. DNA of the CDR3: TGCGCCAGCAGCGCCCTAGCGGGAGGAAGAACCGGGGAGCTGTTTTTT. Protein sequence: CASSALAGGRTGELFF.

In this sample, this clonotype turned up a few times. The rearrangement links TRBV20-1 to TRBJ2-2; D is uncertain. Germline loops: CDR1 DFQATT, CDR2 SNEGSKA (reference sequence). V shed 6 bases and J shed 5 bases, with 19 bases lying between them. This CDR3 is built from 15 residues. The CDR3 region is CSAPGARSHTGELFF. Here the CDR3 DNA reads TGCAGTGCGCCAGGAGCGAGGTCTCATACCGGGGAGCTGTTTTTT.

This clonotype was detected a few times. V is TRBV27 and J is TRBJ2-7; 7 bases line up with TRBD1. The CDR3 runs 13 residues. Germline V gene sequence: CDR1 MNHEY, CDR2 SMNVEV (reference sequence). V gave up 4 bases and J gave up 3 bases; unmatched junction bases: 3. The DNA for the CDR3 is TGTGCCAGCAGTTATCACAGGGGCTACGAGCAGTACTTC. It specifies CASSYHRGYEQYF.

CDR3 bases: TGTGCCATCACGCCGGACAGTTTTAGCAATCAGCCCCAGCATTTT. Its translation is CAITPDSFSNQPQHF. V gene TRBV15 combines with J gene TRBJ1-5; possibly TRBD1 for D (6 bases). The ends were cut back, 10 bases at V and 0 bases at J, with 16 bases in the middle. Germline V CDR1 and CDR2: LNHNV, YYDKDF (reference sequence). This CDR3 has 15 residues.

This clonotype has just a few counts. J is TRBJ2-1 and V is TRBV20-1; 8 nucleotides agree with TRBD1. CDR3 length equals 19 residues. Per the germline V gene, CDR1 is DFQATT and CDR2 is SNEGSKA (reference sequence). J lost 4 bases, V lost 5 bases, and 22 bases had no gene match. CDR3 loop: CSAYADRAGNPYPYNEQFF. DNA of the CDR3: TGCAGTGCTTATGCGGACAGGGCAGGGAACCCCTACCCATACAATGAGCAGTTCTTC.

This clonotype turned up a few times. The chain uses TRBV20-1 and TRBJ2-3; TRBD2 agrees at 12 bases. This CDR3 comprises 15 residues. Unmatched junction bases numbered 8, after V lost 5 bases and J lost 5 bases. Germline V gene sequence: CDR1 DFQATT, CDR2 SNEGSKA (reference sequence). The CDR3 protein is CSAPSWTSGIDTQYF. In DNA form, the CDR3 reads TGCAGTGCTCCCTCTTGGACTAGCGGGATAGATACGCAGTATTTT.

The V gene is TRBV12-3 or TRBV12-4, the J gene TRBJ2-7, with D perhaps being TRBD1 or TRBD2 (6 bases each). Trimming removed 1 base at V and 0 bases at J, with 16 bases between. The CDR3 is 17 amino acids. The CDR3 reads CASSLVQGGGLSYEQYF. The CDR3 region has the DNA TGTGCCAGCAGTTTAGTCCAAGGGGGAGGCCTCTCCTACGAGCAGTACTTC.

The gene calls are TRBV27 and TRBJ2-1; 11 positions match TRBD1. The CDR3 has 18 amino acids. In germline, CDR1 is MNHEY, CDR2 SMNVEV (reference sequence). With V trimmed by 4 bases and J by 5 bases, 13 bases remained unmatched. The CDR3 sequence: CASSSWTWWDRGNNEQFF. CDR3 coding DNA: TGTGCCAGCAGTTCATGGACTTGGTGGGACAGGGGGAACAATGAGCAGTTCTTC.

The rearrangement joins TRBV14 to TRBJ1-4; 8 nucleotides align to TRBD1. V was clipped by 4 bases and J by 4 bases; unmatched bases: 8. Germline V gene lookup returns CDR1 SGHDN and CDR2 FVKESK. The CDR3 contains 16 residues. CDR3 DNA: TGTGCCAGCAGCCTCAGGACAGGGCGACTTAATGAAAAACTGTTTTTT. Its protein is CASSLRTGRLNEKLFF.

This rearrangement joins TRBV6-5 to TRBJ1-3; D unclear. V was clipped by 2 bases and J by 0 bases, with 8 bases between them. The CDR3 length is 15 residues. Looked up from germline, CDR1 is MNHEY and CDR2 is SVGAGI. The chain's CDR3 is CASSYRSRSGNTIYF. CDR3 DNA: TGTGCCAGCAGTTACAGGAGCCGCTCTGGAAACACCATATATTTT.

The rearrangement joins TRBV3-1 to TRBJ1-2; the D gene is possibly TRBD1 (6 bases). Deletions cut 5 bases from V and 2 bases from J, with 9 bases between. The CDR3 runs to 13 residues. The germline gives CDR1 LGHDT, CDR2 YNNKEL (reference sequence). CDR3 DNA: TGTGCCAGCAGCAACAGGGTCAACTATGGCTACACCTTC. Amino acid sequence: CASSNRVNYGYTF. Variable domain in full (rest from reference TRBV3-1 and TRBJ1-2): DTAVSQTPKYLVTQMGNDKSIKCEQNLGHDTMYWYKQDSKKFLKIMFSYNNKELIINETVPNRFSPKSPDKAHLNLHINSLELGDSAVYFCASSNRVNYGYTFGSGTRLTVV.